This TCR beta chain was identified in a study of control samples from healthy donors and cancer patients. The V gene's germline CDR1 is MNHEY and CDR2 SMNVEV (reference sequence). The CDR3 sequence is 17 residues long. V dropped 2 bases and J dropped 4; count of bases not matched to a gene: 9. Method: immunoSEQ multiplex PCR; TCRdb's copy keeps in-frame clones and lacks some. This table holds 85,000 to 95,000 clones, almost 85% found once. V is TRBV27 and J is TRBJ2-1; 9 bases are shared with TRBD2. The clonotype comes from a woman aged 55 to 70 in good health. Sample: blood. CDR3 in amino acids: CASSLLRSGGLYNEQFF. Here the CDR3 DNA reads TGTGCCAGCAGTTTACTTAGAAGCGGGGGGCTTTACAATGAGCAGTTCTTC.